This T cell receptor beta chain was captured by sequencing in a study of response to subunit inactivated influenza vaccine. Using its own MiXCR run on the RT-PCR reads, TCRdb lists one record per CDR3 protein. The sample has some 540,000 distinct CDR3 sequences, roughly a quarter seen once. The CDR3 spans 16 residues. Germline CDR1 SGHRS, CDR2 YFSETQ. Trimming left V 4 bases short and J 0 bases short, with 14 bases between. This clonotype was detected only a few times. The data were also submitted as part of a second study, on T cells expressing NK-cell markers. That publication notes: TCR beta cDNA was generated via 5'RACE template switching incorporating UMIs. Restriction of sorting to alpha-beta TCR T cells was accomplished in several experiments using an anti-gamma-delta TCR antibody.

The chain carries TRBV5-1 and TRBJ1-5, with D possibly TRBD1 on 5 matching bases. This specimen was CD4+ T cells sorted from PBMCs, taken 12 days after vaccination. This TCR was recovered from a man aged 50 to 59 who received an inactivated influenza vaccine. CDR3 amino acids: CASSILPGGSNQPQHF. The DNA for the CDR3 is TGCGCCAGCAGCATCCTCCCCGGGGGTAGCAATCAGCCCCAGCATTTT. Looking up the rest from reference TRBV5-1 and TRBJ1-5 gives the full variable domain: KAGVTQTPRYLIKTRGQQVTLSCSPISGHRSVSWYQQTPGQGLQFLFEYFSETQRNKGNFPGRFSGRQFSNSRSEMNVSTLELGDSALYLCASSILPGGSNQPQHFGDGTRLSIL.